This T cell receptor beta chain came from a study of T cell clonotyping in hematopoietic cell transplantation. This CDR3 is built from 14 residues. Germline CDR1 and CDR2: SGHRS and YFSETQ. Trimming took 2 bases from V and 3 from J; bases not matched to a gene: 3. Data came from immunoSEQ multiplex PCR; TCRdb stores just in-frame clones and leaves some out. This sample has more than 15,000 clones, with 61% found just once. In this sample, this clone turned up once. The sample consisted of PBMCs, taken 30 days after allogeneic stem cell transplant. The TCR comes from a male patient in his forties or fifties who had an allogeneic stem cell transplant from an unrelated donor, so T cells may come from the graft donor. Some clones in this sample may be carry-over from other donors' samples. The chain uses TRBV5-1 and TRBJ1-1; 8 positions match TRBD1. The DNA of the CDR3 is TGCGCCAGCAGCTTTGGACAGGGTGACACTGAAGCTTTCTTT. Protein: CASSFGQGDTEAFF.